This T cell receptor (beta chain) was captured by sequencing in a study of OX40 agonist ivuxolimab in advanced cancers. Looking at the study overall: It was ivuxolimab, an agonistic anti-OX40 (CD134) antibody, that patients were treated with.

This clone showed up just a few times. The protocol was immunoSEQ multiplex PCR, while the TCRdb copy is restricted to in-frame clones and leaves out a portion. The data hold 55,000 to 65,000 clones, with roughly 84% observed a single time. The CDR3 totals 15 residues. The ends lost 4 bases at V and 7 bases at J; junction bases unmatched: 10. The germline V gene has CDR1 KGHSH and CDR2 LQKENI. The sequencing used CD4+ or CD8+ T cells sorted from blood, collected in a trial of the OX40 agonist ivuxolimab. The rearrangement uses TRBV18 and TRBJ2-1; 7 bases fit TRBD2. This receptor was obtained from an adult with an advanced solid tumor such as melanoma, head and neck, liver or kidney cancer. CDR3 residues: CASSQRPGTTNEQFF. The CDR3 DNA sequence: TGTGCCAGCTCACAACGACCCGGGACTACAAATGAGCAGTTCTTC.